This T cell receptor beta chain was profiled in a study of beta chain features in type 1 diabetes. Study background: Over all samples combined, fewer than 140,000,000 sorted cells were examined.

Germline-derived CDR1 and CDR2 are SGDLS and YYNGEE. V trimming: 4 bases; J trimming: 8 bases; junction bases outside the gene matches: 6. CDR3 size: 15 residues. Study-level findings and limits: Naive, central memory and regulatory TCRB repertoires appeared more similar among patients than healthy donors.

What was sequenced were expressed TCRB transcripts, since all of the isolated RNA had been reverse transcribed. Assay: immunoSEQ multiplex PCR; the TCRdb copy retains only in-frame clones and omits some. This table holds 620,000 or so clones, about a sixth found once. A remark on this clone: Its target is not known.

The sequencing input was naive CD4+ T cells from blood. J is TRBJ1-6 and V is TRBV9, with 10 bases lining up with TRBD1. The clonotype originates from a young man in good health. For the CDR3, the DNA is TGTGCCAGCAGCCTCGGAGGGACAGGGGATTCACCCCTCCACTTT. Its protein product is CASSLGGTGDSPLHF.